This TCR beta chain derives from a study of blood T cells in healthy people across ages. Of note for this clonotype: The antigen remains unidentified.

The total RNA that was extracted per sample amounted to at least 5.5 micrograms. Study-wide points: Naive T cell percentage strongly correlated with TCR beta diversity.

Together with a sample-barcoded 5' primer, a J-beta primer mix was included in a second PCR lasting roughly 6 to 12 cycles. A template-switch adaptor with 12 random nucleotides tagged each cDNA molecule. TCRdb reanalysed the 5' RACE reads using MiXCR and keeps one entry per CDR3 protein. In the table there are approximately 830,000 distinct CDR3 sequences, about 59% of which are singletons. The V and J ends lost 6 bases and 2 bases, in that order; junction bases with no gene match: 3. The CDR3 has 12 amino acids. Germline values: CDR1 DFQATT, CDR2 SNEGSKA (reference sequence). This TCR came from a man aged 30-40 years in good health. The rearrangement uses TRBV20-1 and TRBJ2-5; 7 bases match TRBD1. Material: blood. The CDR3 sequence: CSAGTAQETQYF. Written as DNA, the CDR3 is TGCAGTGCCGGGACAGCGCAAGAGACCCAGTACTTC.